The present T cell receptor beta chain was sequenced within a study of blood T cell repertoires in COVID-19 (dated by TCRdb to the early 2020s). With respect to the entire study: The collaborator samples originated in the United States, Italy and Spain and spanned the acute and convalescent phases of COVID-19. Samples were obtained from the ongoing ImmuneRACE study (first 160 participants) and from over 1,000 subjects provided by 6 global collaborators. The sample metadata nearly always contained a de-identified subject ID, COVID-19 status, age in years and sex. Subjects who had been exposed to COVID-19, were actively infected with it, or had recovered from it provided the deeply sampled blood TCRbeta repertoires that made up the dataset. Where available, HLA class I and class II types were obtained from metadata supplied by the sample provider rather than from assay-based typing. The material from the prospective study consisted of cDNA or gDNA derived from T cells, B-cell-depleted T cells, or PBMCs. The repertoires were made available in a free public database intended to serve as a resource for research on the immune response to SARS-CoV-2. Overall study outcomes, separate from this receptor: How much clinical and demographic metadata was included differed by source and by participant, and the metadata was provided uncurated.

On this clone itself: Its antigen is currently not known. The record has no base qualities; no much larger clone is one base away.

Whole blood was collected in K2EDTA tubes by collaborating institutions according to the institutions' own protocols. Collaborator samples were shipped for TCRbeta analysis as frozen whole blood, isolated PBMCs, or DNA extracted from either sample type. TCRbeta CDR3 regions were amplified from genomic DNA by means of the immunoSEQ Assay, a bias-controlled multiplex PCR. The published analysis was carried out like this. The number of nucleated cells in each sample was estimated from the amplification of reference gene primers within the assay. To quantify the absolute abundance of each unique TCRbeta CDR3 rearrangement, sequence reads were collapsed and filtered. For each sample, productive Simpson clonality was calculated as the square root of Simpson's diversity index across productive rearrangements. TCRdb limited this immuneACCESS table to in-frame rearrangements with V and J called. A share of clones is missing; checked studies link under half to unresolved V genes, and the rest is unexplained. V and J calls and clone size are those listed in that table; D and trimming were worked out from the DNA. Within this sample are approximately 310,000 clones, with roughly 87% of them counted one time only. The ten largest account for 1% of the sample.

The sequence derives from a man aged 45-60 years with active or convalescent COVID-19. Sequenced: peripheral blood.

The CDR3 reads CASSSGIHNEQFF. The DNA sequence is TGTGCCAGCAGCTCCGGGATCCACAATGAGCAGTTCTTC. The chain is encoded by TRBV7-3 joined to TRBJ2-1, with TRBD2 perhaps the D gene, on 5 matching bases. The CDR3 contains 13 residues, cysteine and phenylalanine counted. Just the 39-base CDR3 DNA is kept, in frame starting at base 1. CDR1 is given as SGHTA and CDR2 as FQGTGA, both from the germline V gene. V gives up 4 bases and J gives up 5 bases, and the segment between their germline ends measures 9 bases.